The TCR beta chain under discussion was sequenced for a study of post-analysis software for immune sequencing data. Regarding the study as a whole: Batch-mates among the samples co-clustered strongly by F measure. TRBV5-6, TRBV5-1 and TRBV20-1 belonged to a set of a few TRBV segments that were more frequent in patients than controls.

Note on this clonotype: As yet, its antigen is unknown.

Tagging with unique molecular identifiers was a feature of the TCR beta cDNA libraries. TCRdb itself ran the PCR reads through MiXCR, one entry per CDR3 protein. The data contain around 180,000 distinct CDR3 sequences, about 32% of them seen just once; the ten biggest clones take up more than 1.3%. CDR1 and CDR2 (germline): SGDLS, YYNGEE. The CDR3 contains 13 residues. V was pared by 3 bases and J by 6 bases, with 2 bases of the junction left unmatched. The sample comprised blood. V gene TRBV9 combines with J gene TRBJ1-5; 8 nucleotides match TRBD1. The origin of this receptor is a girl aged 5 to 17 with multiple sclerosis. CDR3 sequence reads: CASSAGGGQPQHF. CDR3 nucleotide sequence: TGTGCCAGCAGCGCAGGGGGCGGTCAGCCCCAGCATTTT.